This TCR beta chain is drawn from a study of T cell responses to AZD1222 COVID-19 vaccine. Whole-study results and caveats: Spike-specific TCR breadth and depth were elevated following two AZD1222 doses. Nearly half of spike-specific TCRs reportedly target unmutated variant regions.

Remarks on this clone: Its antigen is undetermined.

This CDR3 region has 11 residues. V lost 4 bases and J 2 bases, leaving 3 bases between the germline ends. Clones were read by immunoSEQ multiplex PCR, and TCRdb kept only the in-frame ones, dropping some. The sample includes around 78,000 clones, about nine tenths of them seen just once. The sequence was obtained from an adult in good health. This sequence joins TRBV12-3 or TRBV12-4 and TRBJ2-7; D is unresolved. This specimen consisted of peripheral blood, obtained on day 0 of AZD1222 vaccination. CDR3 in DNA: TGTGCCAGCAGTTCCGCCTACGAGCAGTACTTC. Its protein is CASSSAYEQYF.